This T cell receptor beta chain is from a study of blood T cells in healthy people across ages. This clonotype came up a few times. The ends lost 5 bases at V and 9 bases at J; junction bases unmatched: 17. Germline CDR1 is DFQATT and CDR2 is SNEGSKA (reference sequence). The CDR3 totals 15 residues. The authors ran a second PCR of roughly 6 to 12 cycles using a sample-barcoded 5' primer and a J-beta primer mix. One entry per CDR3 protein, called by TCRdb with MiXCR from the 5' RACE reads. The repertoire holds around 1,500,000 distinct CDR3 sequences, with 42% as singletons. The clonotype originates from a young woman in good health. The specimen was blood. The chain uses TRBV20-1 and TRBJ2-5; 8 bases are a match to TRBD2. DNA of the CDR3: TGCAGTGCTCGGCCCACTAGCGGACCGATGGGGGCCCAGTACTTC. This gives the protein CSARPTSGPMGAQYF.